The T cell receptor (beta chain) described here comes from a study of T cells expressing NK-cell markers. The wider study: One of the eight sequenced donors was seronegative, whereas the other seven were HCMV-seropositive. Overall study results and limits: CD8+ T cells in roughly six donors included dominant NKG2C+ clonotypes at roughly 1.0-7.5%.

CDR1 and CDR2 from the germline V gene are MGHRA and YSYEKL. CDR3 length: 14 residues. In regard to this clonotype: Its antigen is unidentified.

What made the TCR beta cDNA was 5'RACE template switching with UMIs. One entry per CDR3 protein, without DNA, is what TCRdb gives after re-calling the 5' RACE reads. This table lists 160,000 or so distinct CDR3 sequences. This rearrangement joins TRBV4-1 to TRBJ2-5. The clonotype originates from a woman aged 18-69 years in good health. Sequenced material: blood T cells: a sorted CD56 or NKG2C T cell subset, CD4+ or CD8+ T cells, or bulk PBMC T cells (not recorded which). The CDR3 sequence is CASSRAAVQETQYF.